Listed here are 21 T cell receptor beta chains from one sample, sequenced in a study of regulatory T cells in long-lasting Graves disease. The authors built TCR beta libraries using iRepertoire HTBI primers and Arm-PCR of CDR3 regions. One entry per CDR3 protein, called by TCRdb with MiXCR from the multiplex PCR reads. The sample includes 400,000 or so distinct CDR3 sequences, roughly 20% of them seen just once. Specified time point: persistent/refractory GD, antithyroid drugs over 5 years with positive TRAb. PBMC-extracted RNA yielded the TCR library. The material was peripheral blood mononuclear cells (PBMCs), obtained when the disease was refractory, from a patient treated with antithyroid drugs. The receptors shown here come from a female donor with Graves disease.

A remark on this clonotype: A read error may account for a junction end that differs from germline. J is TRBJ1-1 and V is TRBV9; D is unclear. The V gene's germline CDR1 is SGDLS and CDR2 YYNGEE. There are 15 residues in the CDR3. The CDR3 reads CARSVVPTVNTEAFF. Written as DNA, the CDR3 is TGTGCCCGCAGCGTAGTTCCAACCGTGAACACTGAAGCTTTCTTT.

This clonotype came up many times. The V and J genes are TRBV20-1 and TRBJ2-7; unclear D gene. V lost 2 bases to trimming and J lost 1 base, with 15 bases between them. The CDR3 length is 15 residues. The germline V gene has CDR1 DFQATT and CDR2 SNEGSKA (reference sequence). This CDR3 reads CSARYPTGSSYEQYF. The CDR3 DNA sequence: TGCAGTGCTAGATACCCAACCGGGTCATCCTACGAGCAGTACTTC.

The chain joins TRBV6-1 to TRBJ2-6; unclear D gene. This CDR3 comprises 15 residues. The V gene lost 7 bases and the J gene lost 2 bases, with 12 bases spanning the gap. Germline values: CDR1 MNHNS, CDR2 SASEGT. The CDR3 sequence is CASTTEETGANVLTF. Here the CDR3 DNA reads TGTGCCAGCACCACAGAGGAGACTGGGGCCAACGTCCTGACTTTC.

The rearrangement uses TRBV18 and TRBJ1-4, with TRBD1 identical over 7 bases. Germline assignment: CDR1 KGHSH and CDR2 LQKENI. After removal of 4 bases from V and 5 bases from J, the junction contained 13 bases not matched to a gene. CDR3 length: 17 residues. This CDR3 reads CASSQSLPGQRNEKLFF. The CDR3 DNA sequence: TGTGCCAGCTCACAATCTTTGCCGGGACAGAGAAATGAAAAACTGTTTTTT. Using reference TRBV18 and TRBJ1-4 for the parts outside the CDR3, the full variable domain is NAGVMQNPRHLVRRRGQEARLRCSPMKGHSHVYWYRQLPEEGLKFMVYLQKENIIDESGMPKERFSAEFPKEGPSILRIQQVVRGDSAAYFCASSQSLPGQRNEKLFFGSGTQLSVL.

This clonotype was counted ten times or more. V and J are TRBV5-1 and TRBJ1-1, with TRBD1 as a possible D gene (5 bases). V lost 4 bases and J 7 bases, leaving 8 bases between the germline ends. This CDR3 spans 11 amino acids. From germline, CDR1 is SGHRS and CDR2 YFSETQ. For the CDR3, the DNA is TGCGCCAGCAGCACAGGTGTTGAAGCTTTCTTT. It encodes CASSTGVEAFF.

The rearrangement uses TRBV7-9 and TRBJ2-1; a weak D match, TRBD2 (6 bases). This CDR3 comprises 14 residues. Germline CDR1 SEHNR, CDR2 FQNEAQ (reference sequence). Trimming cost V 1 base and J 13 bases, with 17 bases left between them. CDR3 sequence: CASSLDGAGIGQFF. The CDR3 DNA reads TGTGCCAGCAGCTTAGACGGGGCGGGAATTGGACAGTTCTTC.

In regard to this clonotype: An end of the junction does not agree with germline; a read error may underlie this. This sequence joins TRBV6-2 or TRBV6-3 and TRBJ1-5; D not resolved. CDR3 length: 13 residues. Germline assignment: CDR1 MNHEY and CDR2 SVGEGT. The CDR3 protein is CASTIWSNRPQHF. The CDR3 DNA follows: TGTGCCAGCACAATATGGAGCAATCGGCCCCAGCATTTT.

In its sample, this clonotype was seen many times. This chain uses TRBV28 with TRBJ1-4; D might be TRBD1 (5 bases). The CDR3 is made up of 13 amino acids. CDR1 is MDHEN and CDR2 is SYDVKM in the germline V gene. The V end was cut by 5 bases, the J end by 7 bases, with 11 bases between. The CDR3 DNA sequence: TGTGCCAGCAGTCGGGGGGACGTTGAAAAACTGTTTTTT. It translates to CASSRGDVEKLFF.

The chain carries TRBV10-3 and TRBJ2-1; tentatively, D is TRBD1 (6 bases). Germline V gene sequence: CDR1 ENHRY, CDR2 SYGVKD. This CDR3 region has 14 residues. Trimming cost V 6 bases and J 6 bases, with 15 bases left between them. The CDR3 protein is CAIRQGTSRNEQFF. The CDR3 region has the DNA TGTGCCATCAGACAGGGTACATCACGCAATGAGCAGTTCTTC.

This clonotype was counted at least ten times. The V gene is TRBV11-1, the J gene TRBJ2-5; 7 bases align to TRBD1. J gave up 0 bases and V 1 base, and 5 bases lay outside the gene matches. The CDR3 extends over 16 amino acids. Germline CDR1 is SGHAT and CDR2 is FQDESV (reference sequence). CDR3 nucleotides: TGTGCCAGCAGCTTAGGAGGGGGCAGGAACCAAGAGACCCAGTACTTC. Its protein is CASSLGGGRNQETQYF.

On this clonotype itself: This sequence may be a read error, since a much larger clone differs from it by one base. The chain combines TRBV6-4 with TRBJ2-2; no clear D gene. From germline, CDR1 is MRHNA and CDR2 SNTAGT. V lost 8 bases, J lost 7 bases, and 20 bases lay in between. The CDR3 totals 15 residues. CDR3 sequence (DNA): TGTGCCAGCTGTCGATTAGACACACCGGGCGGGGAGCTGTTTTTT. It yields the protein CASCRLDTPGGELFF.

This clonotype has a count of ten or more. The chain has TRBV24-1 and TRBJ2-2; D uncertain. The CDR3 is 16 residues long. Germline V gene data show CDR1 as KGHDR and CDR2 as SFDVKD. V was shortened by 1 base and J by 0 bases, with 8 bases between the two germline ends. The CDR3 reads CATSDFPAANTGELFF. For the CDR3, the DNA is TGTGCCACCAGTGATTTTCCCGCAGCGAACACCGGGGAGCTGTTTTTT.

The chain combines TRBV20-1 with TRBJ1-1; unclear D gene. The germline V and J ends were trimmed by 6 bases and 1 base, with 12 bases remaining between them. Germline CDR1 DFQATT, CDR2 SNEGSKA (reference sequence). This CDR3 has 13 residues. The CDR3 DNA reads as TGCAGTGCCCCCCCCAGGCAGAACACTGAAGCTTTCTTT. This translates into CSAPPRQNTEAFF.

This clonotype was counted only a few times. This chain joins TRBV7-9 and TRBJ2-7, with 7 nucleotides matching TRBD1. Germline lookup yields CDR1 SEHNR and CDR2 FQNEAQ (reference sequence). The V and J ends lost 0 bases and 7 bases, in that order; junction bases with no gene match: 6. CDR3 length equals 14 residues. The CDR3 here is CASSLAPTGLEQYF. The DNA of the CDR3 is TGTGCCAGCAGCTTAGCGCCGACAGGGTTGGAGCAGTACTTC.

The gene calls are TRBV20-1 and TRBJ1-2; 7 positions agree with TRBD1. Germline V gene data show CDR1 as DFQATT and CDR2 as SNEGSKA (reference sequence). This CDR3 region has 14 residues. This CDR3 is CRAPQGDGLEGYTF. As DNA, the CDR3 is TGCAGGGCGCCCCAGGGGGACGGGTTGGAGGGCTACACCTTC.

This clonotype was seen repeatedly, ten times or more. V and J are TRBV5-6 and TRBJ2-5; D is ambiguous. The CDR3 is made up of 14 amino acids. V gave up 0 bases and J gave up 5 bases, with 11 bases separating them. Germline-derived CDR1 and CDR2 are SGHDT and YYEEEE. The CDR3 nucleotides read TGTGCCAGCAGCTTGGACTCGGTTAAGGAGACCCAGTACTTC. This gives the protein CASSLDSVKETQYF.

Remarks on this clonotype: A read error may account for a junction end that differs from germline. The gene calls are TRBV6-1 and TRBJ2-7, with 14 bases aligning to TRBD2. There are 16 residues in the CDR3. Germline V gene lookup returns CDR1 MNHNS and CDR2 SASEGT. The CDR3 protein is CASIPGAGTSGSLVNF. CDR3 sequence (DNA): TGTGCCAGCATCCCTGGAGCCGGGACTAGCGGGAGTTTAGTGAACTTC.

The CDR3 reads CASSLPGTNEQYF. CDR3 in DNA: TGTGCCAGCAGCTTACCCGGGACAAACGAGCAGTACTTC. This chain connects TRBV7-9 to TRBJ2-7; maybe TRBD1 (6 bases). V was pared by 2 bases and J by 5 bases, with 10 bases between. Germline values: CDR1 SEHNR, CDR2 FQNEAQ (reference sequence). The CDR3 runs 13 residues.

Concerning this clonotype itself: Possible read error: a much larger clone is one base away. This sequence joins TRBV14 and TRBJ2-7; 11 nucleotides match TRBD2. There are 15 residues in the CDR3. Germline V gene data show CDR1 as SGHDN and CDR2 as FVKESK. The chain's CDR3 is CASSQTSGRFYKQYF. CDR3 nucleotides: TGTGCCAGCAGCCAAACTAGCGGGAGATTCTACAAGCAGTACTTC.

The chain joins TRBV5-8 to TRBJ2-5; tentative D call: TRBD1 (6 bases). Trimming cost V 0 bases and J 5 bases, with 14 bases left between them. Per the germline V gene, CDR1 is SGHTS and CDR2 is YDEGEE. The CDR3 runs 15 residues. CDR3 DNA sequence: TGTGCCAGCAGCTTGGGACAGGCCCAAACGGAGACCCAGTACTTC. Encoded protein: CASSLGQAQTETQYF.

This clonotype was counted many times. The chain has TRBV12-3 or TRBV12-4 and TRBJ2-5; 8 bases match TRBD1. The CDR3 extends over 14 amino acids. V trimming: 5 bases; J trimming: 7 bases; junction bases outside the gene matches: 9. The DNA for the CDR3 is TGTGCCAGCAGTAGGGTGGGACAGGCAGGGACCCAGTACTTC. This codes for CASSRVGQAGTQYF.